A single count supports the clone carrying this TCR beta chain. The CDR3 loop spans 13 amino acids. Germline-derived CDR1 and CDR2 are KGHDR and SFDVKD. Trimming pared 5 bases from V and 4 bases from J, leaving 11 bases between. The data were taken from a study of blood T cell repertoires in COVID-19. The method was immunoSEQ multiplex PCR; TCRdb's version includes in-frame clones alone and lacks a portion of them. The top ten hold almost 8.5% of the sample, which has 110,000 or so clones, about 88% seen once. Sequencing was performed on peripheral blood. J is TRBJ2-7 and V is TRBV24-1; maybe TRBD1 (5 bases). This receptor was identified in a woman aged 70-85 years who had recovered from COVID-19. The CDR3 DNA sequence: TGTGCCACCAGTGGTGCCGGACAATACGAGCAGTACTTC. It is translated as CATSGAGQYEQYF.